This T cell receptor (beta chain) was identified in a study of CD8 T cells in ankylosing spondylitis. Study results and limitations: Researchers report that disease-linked clones proved CD8+ and relatively rare in peripheral blood. The study identified a TCR beta motif of several highly homologous variants that appeared characteristic of ankylosing spondylitis blood.

CDR3 length: 12 residues. Germline V gene sequence: CDR1 ENHRY, CDR2 SYGVKD. V lost 4 bases, J lost 5 bases, and 8 bases lay in between. This clonotype came up many times. Its antigen remains unknown. Generation of TCR beta libraries employed quantitative 5'-RACE incorporating molecular barcodes. TCRdb called the 5' RACE reads again in MiXCR, with one record for every CDR3 protein. In the table there are about 240,000 distinct CDR3 sequences, approximately 9% of which are singletons. This rearrangement joins TRBV10-3 to TRBJ1-2; D is ambiguous. The sample consisted of blood, either unsorted or a sorted T cell fraction (not recorded which). This sequence originates from a male donor with ankylosing spondylitis or in good health (not recorded which). The CDR3 here is CAISGNEYGYTF. DNA for the CDR3: TGTGCCATCAGTGGGAACGAGTATGGCTACACCTTC.